Detailed here is one T cell receptor (beta chain). Its antigen is not known. Produced via immunoSEQ multiplex PCR; TCRdb's table is partial and in-frame only. Seen here are around 17,000 clones, around 66% observed once, and the top ten hold approximately 5%. These data belong to a study of T cell repertoires in ileal Crohn's disease. Study-level information: About half of patients got postoperative therapy: under 12 thiopurines, some 19 anti-TNF.

This CDR3 spans 12 amino acids. The germline V and J ends were trimmed by 4 bases and 9 bases, with 9 bases remaining between them. CDR1 and CDR2 from the germline V gene are MDHEN and SYDVKM. Study outcomes and limitations: Every patient over 26.8% clonality showed endoscopic recurrence.

The chain has TRBV28 and TRBJ2-2; the D is unclear. What was sequenced was ileal tissue. The receptor comes from an adult with Crohn's disease. The CDR3 bases are TGTGCCAGCAGTTCTGGTAGCCGGGAGCTGTTTTTT. Translation: CASSSGSRELFF.